This T cell receptor beta chain was captured in a study of T cell responses to AZD1222 COVID-19 vaccine. Whole-study results and caveats: Without day 14 samples, only post-peak T cell repertoires were studied. A mostly white British donor set with more females was recruited, and clonal diversity was possibly underestimated. Dominant CD4 TCR responses targeted spike regions 160-218 and 743-854.

Pooling was applied to second doses at about 4 or about 12 weeks. As for this clone: Its antigen is undetermined.

Germline lookup yields CDR1 LNHDA and CDR2 SQIVND (reference sequence). CDR3 length equals 13 residues. Trimming left V 8 bases short and J 5 bases short, with 13 bases between. Clones were sequenced by immunoSEQ multiplex PCR, and TCRdb holds only the in-frame ones, with some missing. The repertoire holds roughly 120,000 clones, with about nine tenths as singletons. The sequence was collected from an adult who received the AZD1222 COVID-19 vaccine. The sample consisted of peripheral blood, taken 28 days after the second AZD1222 dose. The chain employs TRBV19 and TRBJ1-5; a weak D match, TRBD1 (5 bases). CDR3 DNA: TGTGCCAGTGCCGGGACGCGGGATCAGCCCCAGCATTTT. It codes for CASAGTRDQPQHF. Full variable domain (remainder filled in from reference TRBV19 and TRBJ1-5): DGGITQSPKYLFRKEGQNVTLSCEQNLNHDAMYWYRQDPGQGLRLIYYSQIVNDFQKGDIAEGYSVSREKKESFPLTVTSAQKNPTAFYLCASAGTRDQPQHFGDGTRLSIL.